Listed below are T cell receptor beta chains from one sample, sequenced in a study of neoadjuvant nivolumab and ipilimumab in lung cancer. The method was immunoSEQ multiplex PCR; TCRdb's version includes in-frame clones alone and lacks a portion of them. The sample yields around 19,000 clones, about 87% seen once. The specimen was peripheral blood, collected before neoadjuvant nivolumab, alone or with ipilimumab. These receptors came from an adult with non-small cell lung cancer. CDR3s include the opening cysteine and the closing phenylalanine or tryptophan. Fields, in order: D gene, J gene, V gene, clone size, CDR3 protein, CDR3 DNA. The D gene is left open where the match is weak. Part of the rows lack a size; the others show once, few, many or a class for expanded clones.

D gene: NA
J gene: TRBJ2-7
V gene: TRBV5-7
clone size: NA
CDR3 protein: CASSSRRGVYEQYF
CDR3 DNA: TGTGCCAGCAGCTCTCGAAGGGGGGTGTACGAGCAGTACTTC

D gene: NA
J gene: TRBJ1-4
V gene: TRBV2
clone size: NA
CDR3 protein: CASSVWGSNEKLFF
CDR3 DNA: TGTGCCAGCAGTGTTTGGGGATCTAATGAAAAACTGTTTTTT

D gene: TRBD1
J gene: TRBJ2-1
V gene: TRBV7-2
clone size: NA
CDR3 protein: CASSLLSGGKNEQFF
CDR3 DNA: TGTGCCAGCAGCTTATTATCAGGGGGCAAAAATGAGCAGTTCTTC

D gene: NA
J gene: TRBJ1-3
V gene: TRBV7-2
clone size: NA
CDR3 protein: CASSLGSSSGNTIYF
CDR3 DNA: TGTGCCAGCAGCTTAGGCTCCTCCTCTGGAAACACCATATATTTT

D gene: NA
J gene: TRBJ1-5
V gene: TRBV30
clone size: NA
CDR3 protein: CAWSGGDQPQHF
CDR3 DNA: TGTGCCTGGAGTGGCGGAGATCAGCCCCAGCATTTT

D gene: NA
J gene: TRBJ2-2
V gene: TRBV4-1
clone size: NA
CDR3 protein: CASSPGRDGLEWDTGELFF
CDR3 DNA: TGCGCCAGCAGTCCTGGGCGGGACGGGCTCGAGTGGGACACCGGGGAGCTGTTTTTT

D gene: TRBD2
J gene: TRBJ2-7
V gene: TRBV28
clone size: NA
CDR3 protein: CASSPAGGPLYEQYF
CDR3 DNA: TGTGCCAGCAGTCCGGCGGGAGGTCCCCTCTACGAGCAGTACTTC

D gene: TRBD1
J gene: TRBJ2-7
V gene: TRBV30
clone size: NA
CDR3 protein: CAWSVPDRVEFSYEQYF
CDR3 DNA: TGTGCCTGGAGTGTACCGGACAGGGTGGAATTCTCGTACGAGCAGTACTTC

D gene: TRBD1
J gene: TRBJ2-7
V gene: TRBV6-1
clone size: NA
CDR3 protein: CASRDRYEQYF
CDR3 DNA: TGTGCCAGCAGGGACAGGTACGAGCAGTACTTC

D gene: NA
J gene: TRBJ1-1
V gene: TRBV5-1
clone size: once
CDR3 protein: CASSSGHANTEAFF
CDR3 DNA: TGCGCCAGCAGTTCGGGACATGCGAACACTGAAGCTTTCTTT

D gene: NA
J gene: TRBJ2-3
V gene: TRBV18
clone size: NA
CDR3 protein: CASSPSFADTQYF
CDR3 DNA: TGTGCCAGCTCACCGTCCTTCGCGGATACGCAGTATTTT

D gene: NA
J gene: TRBJ2-3
V gene: TRBV6-5
clone size: NA
CDR3 protein: CASSSGHAADTQYF
CDR3 DNA: TGTGCCAGCAGTTCCGGCCATGCAGCTGATACGCAGTATTTT

D gene: TRBD2
J gene: TRBJ2-7
V gene: TRBV5-1
clone size: NA
CDR3 protein: CASSFSGRTPSYEQYF
CDR3 DNA: TGCGCCAGCAGCTTTAGCGGGAGGACCCCCTCCTACGAGCAGTACTTC

D gene: NA
J gene: TRBJ1-1
V gene: TRBV2
clone size: NA
CDR3 protein: CASSSTGNTEAFF
CDR3 DNA: TGTGCCAGCAGTTCGACAGGGAACACTGAAGCTTTCTTT

D gene: NA
J gene: TRBJ2-7
V gene: TRBV6-5
clone size: NA
CDR3 protein: CASRENYEQYF
CDR3 DNA: TGTGCCAGCAGGGAGAACTACGAGCAGTACTTC

D gene: TRBD1
J gene: TRBJ2-1
V gene: TRBV30
clone size: NA
CDR3 protein: CAWVPGQGWRQFF
CDR3 DNA: TGTGCCTGGGTCCCGGGACAGGGTTGGAGGCAGTTCTTC

D gene: NA
J gene: TRBJ1-4
V gene: TRBV7-9
clone size: NA
CDR3 protein: CASSLGRLFGGNEKLFF
CDR3 DNA: TGTGCCAGCAGCTTAGGTCGTTTATTTGGGGGAAATGAAAAACTGTTTTTT

D gene: TRBD2
J gene: TRBJ2-3
V gene: TRBV7-3
clone size: NA
CDR3 protein: CASSLGRGADTQYF
CDR3 DNA: TGTGCCAGCAGCTTGGGACGGGGGGCAGATACGCAGTATTTT

D gene: NA
J gene: TRBJ2-7
V gene: TRBV20-1
clone size: once
CDR3 protein: CSAQGPGEQYF
CDR3 DNA: TGCAGTGCTCAAGGGCCGGGGGAGCAGTACTTC

D gene: NA
J gene: TRBJ1-2
V gene: TRBV28
clone size: NA
CDR3 protein: CASSLDGGNYGYTF
CDR3 DNA: TGTGCCAGCAGTTTAGACGGAGGAAACTATGGCTACACCTTC

D gene: NA
J gene: TRBJ2-5
V gene: TRBV7-2
clone size: once
CDR3 protein: CASSSKSETQYF
CDR3 DNA: TGTGCCAGCAGCTCGAAGAGCGAGACCCAGTACTTC

D gene: NA
J gene: TRBJ2-3
V gene: TRBV7-2
clone size: once
CDR3 protein: CASSLRGRDTDTQYF
CDR3 DNA: TGTGCCAGCAGCTTACGGGGACGGGACACAGATACGCAGTATTTT

D gene: TRBD1
J gene: TRBJ1-4
V gene: TRBV5-1
clone size: NA
CDR3 protein: CASSLGGDRPEKLFF
CDR3 DNA: TGCGCCAGCAGCTTGGGGGGGGACAGGCCCGAAAAACTGTTTTTT

D gene: TRBD2
J gene: TRBJ2-7
V gene: TRBV10-3
clone size: NA
CDR3 protein: CAASTGNRLAGGPYEQYF
CDR3 DNA: TGTGCCGCCTCAACAGGGAATAGACTAGCGGGAGGGCCCTACGAGCAGTACTTC

D gene: NA
J gene: TRBJ2-7
V gene: TRBV18
clone size: NA
CDR3 protein: CASSLLRGYDEQYF
CDR3 DNA: TGTGCCAGCTCACTCCTTCGGGGGTACGACGAGCAGTACTTC

D gene: TRBD1
J gene: TRBJ1-1
V gene: TRBV30
clone size: NA
CDR3 protein: CASDSGGTEAFF
CDR3 DNA: TGTGCCTCAGACTCAGGGGGCACTGAAGCTTTCTTT

D gene: TRBD2
J gene: TRBJ2-3
V gene: TRBV18
clone size: NA
CDR3 protein: CASSPGGRAWTDTQYF
CDR3 DNA: TGTGCCAGCTCACCCGGCGGGAGGGCCTGGACAGATACGCAGTATTTT

D gene: NA
J gene: TRBJ1-1
V gene: TRBV29-1
clone size: NA
CDR3 protein: CSVDELRAEAFF
CDR3 DNA: TGCAGCGTTGATGAGCTACGGGCTGAAGCTTTCTTT

D gene: NA
J gene: TRBJ2-3
V gene: TRBV11-3
clone size: NA
CDR3 protein: CASSLGASGTDTQYF
CDR3 DNA: TGTGCCAGCAGCTTAGGGGCTAGCGGCACAGATACGCAGTATTTT

D gene: TRBD2
J gene: TRBJ2-1
V gene: TRBV5-1
clone size: NA
CDR3 protein: CASSPPGAGVRRQFF
CDR3 DNA: TGCGCCAGCAGCCCCCCCGGGGCGGGAGTTCGCCGGCAGTTCTTC

D gene: NA
J gene: TRBJ2-3
V gene: TRBV7-2
clone size: NA
CDR3 protein: CASSLSLTSLWTDTQYF
CDR3 DNA: TGTGCCAGCAGCTTATCACTAACTAGTCTTTGGACAGATACGCAGTATTTT

D gene: TRBD2
J gene: TRBJ2-7
V gene: TRBV18
clone size: NA
CDR3 protein: CASSPGGGPYEQYF
CDR3 DNA: TGTGCCAGCTCACCCGGCGGGGGGCCCTACGAGCAGTACTTC

D gene: TRBD1
J gene: TRBJ1-2
V gene: TRBV7-6
clone size: NA
CDR3 protein: CASSQAAGGEGHYGYTF
CDR3 DNA: TGTGCCAGCAGCCAAGCTGCAGGGGGGGAAGGACACTATGGCTACACCTTC

D gene: NA
J gene: TRBJ2-3
V gene: TRBV11-2
clone size: NA
CDR3 protein: CASSLGGPTDTQYF
CDR3 DNA: TGTGCCAGCAGCTTAGGGGGCCCCACAGATACGCAGTATTTT

D gene: NA
J gene: TRBJ2-2
V gene: TRBV29-1
clone size: NA
CDR3 protein: CSVHGRTNTGELFF
CDR3 DNA: TGCAGCGTTCATGGCAGGACCAACACCGGGGAGCTGTTTTTT

D gene: TRBD2
J gene: TRBJ2-1
V gene: TRBV5-1
clone size: NA
CDR3 protein: CASSRTSGNNEQFF
CDR3 DNA: TGCGCCAGCTCCAGGACTAGCGGTAACAATGAGCAGTTCTTC

D gene: NA
J gene: TRBJ1-1
V gene: TRBV18
clone size: NA
CDR3 protein: CASSPATQVREAFF
CDR3 DNA: TGTGCCAGCTCACCAGCCACGCAAGTTCGAGAAGCTTTCTTT

D gene: NA
J gene: TRBJ2-7
V gene: TRBV5-1
clone size: NA
CDR3 protein: CASSLVGNEQYF
CDR3 DNA: TGCGCCAGCAGCTTGGTCGGGAACGAGCAGTACTTC

D gene: NA
J gene: TRBJ2-1
V gene: TRBV5-1
clone size: NA
CDR3 protein: CASRSGGGSFNEQFF
CDR3 DNA: TGCGCCAGCCGCTCAGGTGGCGGGTCCTTCAATGAGCAGTTCTTC

D gene: TRBD1
J gene: TRBJ2-4
V gene: TRBV5-4
clone size: NA
CDR3 protein: CASSPEPRGTGGKNIQYF
CDR3 DNA: TGTGCCAGCAGCCCCGAACCCCGTGGGACAGGGGGAAAAAACATTCAGTACTTC

D gene: TRBD1
J gene: TRBJ1-2
V gene: TRBV30
clone size: NA
CDR3 protein: CAWSSARGDYGYTF
CDR3 DNA: TGTGCCTGGAGTAGTGCCAGGGGGGACTATGGCTACACCTTC

D gene: TRBD2
J gene: TRBJ2-2
V gene: TRBV11-2
clone size: NA
CDR3 protein: CASSLGLAGGPNTGELFF
CDR3 DNA: TGTGCCAGCAGCTTAGGGCTAGCGGGAGGGCCGAACACCGGGGAGCTGTTTTTT